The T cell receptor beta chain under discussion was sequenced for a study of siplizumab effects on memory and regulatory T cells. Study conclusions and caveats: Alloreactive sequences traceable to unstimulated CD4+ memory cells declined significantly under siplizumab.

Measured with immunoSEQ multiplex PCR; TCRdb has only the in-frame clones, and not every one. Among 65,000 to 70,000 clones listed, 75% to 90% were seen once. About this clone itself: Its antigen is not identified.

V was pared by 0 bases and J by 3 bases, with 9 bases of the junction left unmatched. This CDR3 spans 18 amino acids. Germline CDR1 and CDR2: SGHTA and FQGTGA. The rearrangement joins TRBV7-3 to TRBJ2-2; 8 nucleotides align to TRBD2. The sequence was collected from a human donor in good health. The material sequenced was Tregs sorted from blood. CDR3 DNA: TGTGCCAGCAGCTTAACCGCCCCCAAGCGGGAGTACACCGGGGAGCTGTTTTTT. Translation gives CASSLTAPKREYTGELFF.